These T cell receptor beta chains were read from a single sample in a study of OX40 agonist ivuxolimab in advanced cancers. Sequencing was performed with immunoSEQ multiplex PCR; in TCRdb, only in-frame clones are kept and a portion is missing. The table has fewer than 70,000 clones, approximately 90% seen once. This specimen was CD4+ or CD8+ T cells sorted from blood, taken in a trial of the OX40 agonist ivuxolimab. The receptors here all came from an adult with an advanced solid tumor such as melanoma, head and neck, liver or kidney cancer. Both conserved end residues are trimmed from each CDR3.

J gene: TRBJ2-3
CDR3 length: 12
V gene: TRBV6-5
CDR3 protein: ASSSSGSTDTQY

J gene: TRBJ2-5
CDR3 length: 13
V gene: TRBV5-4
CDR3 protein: AIPRDRGDQETQY

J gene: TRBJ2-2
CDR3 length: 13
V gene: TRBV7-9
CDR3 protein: ASRAGLANTGELF

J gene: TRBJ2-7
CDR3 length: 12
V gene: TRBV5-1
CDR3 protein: ASSLGQISYEQY

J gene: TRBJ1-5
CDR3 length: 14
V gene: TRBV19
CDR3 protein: ASSTLRQGQNQPQH

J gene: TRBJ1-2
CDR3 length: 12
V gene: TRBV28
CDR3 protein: ASSGGGLRNGYT

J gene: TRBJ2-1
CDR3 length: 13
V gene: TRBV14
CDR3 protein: ASSQDGSYYNEQF

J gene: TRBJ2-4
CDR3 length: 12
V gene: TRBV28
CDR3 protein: ASSFVGQANIQY

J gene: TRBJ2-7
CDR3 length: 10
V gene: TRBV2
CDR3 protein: ASSVPEYEQY

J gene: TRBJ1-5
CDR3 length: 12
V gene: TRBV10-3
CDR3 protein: AISESTNGQPQH

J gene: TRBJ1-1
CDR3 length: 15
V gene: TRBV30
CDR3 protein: AWIIIKTGSMNTEAF

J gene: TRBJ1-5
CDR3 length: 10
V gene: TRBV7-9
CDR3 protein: ASSLDNQPQH

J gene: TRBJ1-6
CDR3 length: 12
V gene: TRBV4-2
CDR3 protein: ASSRTGGRSPLH